Following are 3 T cell receptor beta chains from one sample sequenced in a study of cytomegalovirus exposure and HLA in healthy donors. Primers: 60 Vbeta forward and 13 Jbeta reverse. Data came from immunoSEQ multiplex PCR; TCRdb stores just in-frame clones and leaves some out. The data contain around 180,000 clones, 80% to 85% of them singletons. The sequencing sample was made of PBMCs. Every receptor here comes from a boy aged 5-17 years in good health and CMV-seronegative.

The CDR3 DNA is TGTGCCAGCAGTGAAGTGGTCCTGGCAATTGGAAACACCATATATTTT. Protein: CASSEVVLAIGNTIYF. This chain uses TRBV6-1 with TRBJ1-3; D call uncertain. Trimming took 1 base from V and 3 from J, leaving 13 bases between them. CDR3 length equals 16 residues. The germline V gene has CDR1 MNHNS and CDR2 SASEGT.

This chain joins TRBV28 and TRBJ1-1; D is perhaps TRBD1 (5 bases). Trimming left V 3 bases short and J 3 bases short, with 14 bases between. The CDR3 is made up of 15 amino acids. Germline loops: CDR1 MDHEN, CDR2 SYDVKM. The CDR3 here is CASSFMTELHTEAFF. As DNA, the CDR3 is TGTGCCAGCAGTTTTATGACAGAACTCCACACTGAAGCTTTCTTT.

The chain carries TRBV28 and TRBJ1-3; no reliable D call. CDR1 and CDR2 from the germline V gene are MDHEN and SYDVKM. This CDR3 spans 14 amino acids. The V and J ends lost 2 bases and 0 bases respectively, with 5 bases between them. For the CDR3, the DNA is TGTGCCAGCAGTTTAGGCAGCTCTGGAAACACCATATATTTT. Its translation: CASSLGSSGNTIYF.